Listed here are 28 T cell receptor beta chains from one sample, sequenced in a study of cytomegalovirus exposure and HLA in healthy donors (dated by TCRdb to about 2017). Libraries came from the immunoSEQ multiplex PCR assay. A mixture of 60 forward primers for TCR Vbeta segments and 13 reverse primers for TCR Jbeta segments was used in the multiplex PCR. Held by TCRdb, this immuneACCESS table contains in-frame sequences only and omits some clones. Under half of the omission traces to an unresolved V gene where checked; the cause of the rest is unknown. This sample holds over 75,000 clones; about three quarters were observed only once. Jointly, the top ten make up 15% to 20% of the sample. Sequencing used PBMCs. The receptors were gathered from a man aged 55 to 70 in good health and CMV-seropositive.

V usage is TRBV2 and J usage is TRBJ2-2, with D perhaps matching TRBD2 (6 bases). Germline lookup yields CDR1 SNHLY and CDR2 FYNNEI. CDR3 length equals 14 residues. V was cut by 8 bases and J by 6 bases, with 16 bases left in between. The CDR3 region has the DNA TGTGCCAGCCTTTCCTGGGGGGAAGCCGGGGAGCTGTTTTTT. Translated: CASLSWGEAGELFF.

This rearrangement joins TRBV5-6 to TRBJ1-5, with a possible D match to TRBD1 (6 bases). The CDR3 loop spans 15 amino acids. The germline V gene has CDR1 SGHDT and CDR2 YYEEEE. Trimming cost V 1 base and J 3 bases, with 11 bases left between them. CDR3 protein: CASSLTGTPNQPQHF. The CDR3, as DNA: TGTGCCAGCAGCTTGACCGGGACACCCAATCAGCCCCAGCATTTT.

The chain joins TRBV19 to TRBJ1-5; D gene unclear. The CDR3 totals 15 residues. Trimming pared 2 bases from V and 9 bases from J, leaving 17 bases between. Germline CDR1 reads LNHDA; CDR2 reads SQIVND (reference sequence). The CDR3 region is CASSISSSHPGPQHF. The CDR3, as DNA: TGTGCCAGTAGTATATCGAGCAGCCACCCGGGGCCCCAGCATTTT.

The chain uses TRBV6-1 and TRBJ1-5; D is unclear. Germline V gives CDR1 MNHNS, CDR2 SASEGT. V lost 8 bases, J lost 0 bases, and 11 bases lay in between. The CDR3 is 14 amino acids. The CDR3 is CASRTVLSNQPQHF. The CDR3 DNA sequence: TGTGCCAGCCGAACGGTACTTAGCAATCAGCCCCAGCATTTT.

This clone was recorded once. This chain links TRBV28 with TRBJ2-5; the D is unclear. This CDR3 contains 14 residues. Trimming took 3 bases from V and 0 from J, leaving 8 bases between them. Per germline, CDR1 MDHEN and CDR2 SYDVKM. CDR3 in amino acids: CASSFLAYQETQYF. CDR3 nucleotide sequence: TGTGCCAGCAGTTTCTTGGCTTACCAAGAGACCCAGTACTTC.

In DNA, the CDR3 is TGCGCCAGCAGCCACGCATCGGGCTATGGCTACACCTTC. Translated, it gives CASSHASGYGYTF. The J gene is TRBJ1-2, the V gene TRBV4-1; D uncertain. Trimming removed 3 bases from V and 4 bases from J, with 9 bases in between. The germline CDR1 and CDR2 sequences are MGHRA and YSYEKL. The CDR3 consists of 13 residues.

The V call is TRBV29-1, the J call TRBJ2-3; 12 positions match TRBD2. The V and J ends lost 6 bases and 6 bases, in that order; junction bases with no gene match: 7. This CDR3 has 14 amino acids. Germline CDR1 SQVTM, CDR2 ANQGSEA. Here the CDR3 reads CSVVLAGGLDTQYF. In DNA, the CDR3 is TGCAGCGTAGTCCTAGCGGGGGGGTTGGATACGCAGTATTTT.

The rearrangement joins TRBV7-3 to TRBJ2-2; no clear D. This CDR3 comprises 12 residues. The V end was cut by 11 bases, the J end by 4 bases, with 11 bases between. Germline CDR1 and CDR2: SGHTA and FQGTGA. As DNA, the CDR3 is TGTGCCGTATCGTCCGGCACCGGGGAGCTGTTTTTT. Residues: CAVSSGTGELFF.

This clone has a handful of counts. CDR3 sequence reads: CASTISSAGANVLTF. In DNA form, the CDR3 reads TGTGCCAGTACCATATCATCAGCTGGGGCCAACGTCCTGACTTTC. V and J are TRBV19 and TRBJ2-6; no definite D call. This CDR3 is 15 amino acids long. The germline V and J ends were trimmed by 7 bases and 2 bases, with 12 bases remaining between them. Germline CDR1 LNHDA, CDR2 SQIVND (reference sequence).

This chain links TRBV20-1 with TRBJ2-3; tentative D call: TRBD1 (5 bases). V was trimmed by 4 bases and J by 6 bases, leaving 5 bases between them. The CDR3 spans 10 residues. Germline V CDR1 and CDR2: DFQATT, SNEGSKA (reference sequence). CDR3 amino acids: CSAKGDTQYF. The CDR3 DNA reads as TGCAGTGCTAAGGGGGATACGCAGTATTTT.

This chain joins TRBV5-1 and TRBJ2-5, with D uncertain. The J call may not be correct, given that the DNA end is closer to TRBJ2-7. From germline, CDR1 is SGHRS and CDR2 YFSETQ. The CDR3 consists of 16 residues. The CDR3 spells CASSPGLVPSSYEQYF. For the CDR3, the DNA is TGCGCCAGCAGCCCCGGGTTGGTCCCAAGCTCCTACGAGCAGTACTTC.

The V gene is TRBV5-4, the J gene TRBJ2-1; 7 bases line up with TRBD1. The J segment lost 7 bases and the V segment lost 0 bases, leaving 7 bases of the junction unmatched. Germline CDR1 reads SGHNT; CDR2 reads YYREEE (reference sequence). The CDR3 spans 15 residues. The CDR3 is CASSLADRTSNEQFF. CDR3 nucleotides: TGTGCCAGCAGCTTGGCGGACAGGACGTCTAATGAGCAGTTCTTC.

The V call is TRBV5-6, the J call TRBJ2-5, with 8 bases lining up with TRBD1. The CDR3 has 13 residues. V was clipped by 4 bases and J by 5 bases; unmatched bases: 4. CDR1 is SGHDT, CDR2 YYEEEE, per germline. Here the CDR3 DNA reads TGTGCCAGCAGCCTACGGACAGGGGAGACCCAGTACTTC. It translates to CASSLRTGETQYF.

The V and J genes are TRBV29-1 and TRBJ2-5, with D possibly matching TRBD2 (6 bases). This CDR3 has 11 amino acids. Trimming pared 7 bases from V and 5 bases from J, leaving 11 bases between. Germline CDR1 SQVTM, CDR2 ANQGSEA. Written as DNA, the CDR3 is TGCAGCGCCGGGGGAGGTGAGACCCAGTACTTC. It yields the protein CSAGGGETQYF.

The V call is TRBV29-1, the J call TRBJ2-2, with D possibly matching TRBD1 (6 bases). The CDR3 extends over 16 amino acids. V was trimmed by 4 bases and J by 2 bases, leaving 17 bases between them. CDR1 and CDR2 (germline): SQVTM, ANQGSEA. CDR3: CSVGSSGTLNTGELFF. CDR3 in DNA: TGCAGCGTTGGAAGTTCCGGGACACTTAACACCGGGGAGCTGTTTTTT.

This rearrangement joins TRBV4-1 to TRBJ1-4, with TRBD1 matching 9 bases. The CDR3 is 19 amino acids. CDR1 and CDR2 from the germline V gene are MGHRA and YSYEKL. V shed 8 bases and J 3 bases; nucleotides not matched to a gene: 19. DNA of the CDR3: TGCGCCAGCTGGGGTTCCGAACAGGGGGCTTTTGCGGCTAATGAAAAACTGTTTTTT. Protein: CASWGSEQGAFAANEKLFF.

This CDR3 reads CASSLATGNTEAFF. DNA for the CDR3: TGCGCCAGCAGCTTGGCGACGGGGAACACTGAAGCTTTCTTT. The gene calls are TRBV5-1 and TRBJ1-1; D is ambiguous. V shed 0 bases and J shed 1 base, with 7 bases lying between them. The CDR3 covers 14 residues. Germline assignment: CDR1 SGHRS and CDR2 YFSETQ. The whole variable domain, filled in from reference TRBV5-1 and TRBJ1-1, reads KAGVTQTPRYLIKTRGQQVTLSCSPISGHRSVSWYQQTPGQGLQFLFEYFSETQRNKGNFPGRFSGRQFSNSRSEMNVSTLELGDSALYLCASSLATGNTEAFFGQGTRLTVV.

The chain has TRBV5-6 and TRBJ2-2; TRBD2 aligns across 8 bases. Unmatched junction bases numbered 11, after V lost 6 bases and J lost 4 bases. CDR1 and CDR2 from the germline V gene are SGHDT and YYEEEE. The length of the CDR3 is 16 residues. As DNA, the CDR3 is TGTGCCAGCAATCTAGCGGGCCTGCCGGGCACCGGGGAGCTGTTTTTT. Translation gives CASNLAGLPGTGELFF.

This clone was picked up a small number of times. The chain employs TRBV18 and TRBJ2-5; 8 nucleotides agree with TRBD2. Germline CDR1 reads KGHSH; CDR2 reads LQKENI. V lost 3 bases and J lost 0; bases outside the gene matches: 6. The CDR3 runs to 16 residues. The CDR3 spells CASSPITSGYQETQYF. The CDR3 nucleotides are TGTGCCAGCTCACCGATCACTAGCGGTTACCAAGAGACCCAGTACTTC.

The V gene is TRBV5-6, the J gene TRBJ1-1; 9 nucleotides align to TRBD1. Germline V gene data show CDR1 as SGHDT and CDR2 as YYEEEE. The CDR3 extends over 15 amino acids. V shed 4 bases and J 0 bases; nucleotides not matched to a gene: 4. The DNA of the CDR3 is TGTGCCAGCAGCCCCCGGGACAGGGTGAACACTGAAGCTTTCTTT. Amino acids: CASSPRDRVNTEAFF. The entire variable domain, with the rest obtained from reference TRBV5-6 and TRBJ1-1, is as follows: DAGVTQSPTHLIKTRGQQVTLRCSPKSGHDTVSWYQQALGQGPQFIFQYYEEEERQRGNFPDRFSGHQFPNYSSELNVNALLLGDSALYLCASSPRDRVNTEAFFGQGTRLTVV.

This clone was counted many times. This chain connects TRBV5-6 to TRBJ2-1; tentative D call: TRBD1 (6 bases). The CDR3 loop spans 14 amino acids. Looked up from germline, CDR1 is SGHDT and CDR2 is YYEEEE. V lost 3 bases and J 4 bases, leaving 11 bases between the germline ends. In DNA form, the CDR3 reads TGTGCCAGCAGCTACAGGGCTGTTTACAATGAGCAGTTCTTC. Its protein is CASSYRAVYNEQFF.

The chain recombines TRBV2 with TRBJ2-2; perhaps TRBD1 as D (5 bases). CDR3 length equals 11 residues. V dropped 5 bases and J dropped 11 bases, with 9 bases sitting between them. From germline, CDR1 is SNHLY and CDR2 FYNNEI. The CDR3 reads CASSPTGELFF. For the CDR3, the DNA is TGTGCCAGCAGTCCCACAGGAGAGCTGTTTTTT.

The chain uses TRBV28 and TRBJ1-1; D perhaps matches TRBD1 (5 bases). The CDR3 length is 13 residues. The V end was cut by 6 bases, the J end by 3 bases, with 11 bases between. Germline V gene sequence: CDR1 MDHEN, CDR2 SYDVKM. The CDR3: CASRWQGDTEAFF. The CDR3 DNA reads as TGTGCCAGCAGATGGCAGGGCGACACTGAAGCTTTCTTT. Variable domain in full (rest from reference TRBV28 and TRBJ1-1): DVKVTQSSRYLVKRTGEKVFLECVQDMDHENMFWYRQDPGLGLRLIYFSYDVKMKEKGDIPEGYSVSREKKERFSLILESASTNQTSMYLCASRWQGDTEAFFGQGTRLTVV.

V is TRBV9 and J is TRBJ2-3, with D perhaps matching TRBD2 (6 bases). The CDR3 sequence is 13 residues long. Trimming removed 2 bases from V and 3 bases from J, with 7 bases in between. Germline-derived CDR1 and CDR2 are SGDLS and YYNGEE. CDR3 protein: CASSVGGTDTQYF. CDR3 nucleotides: TGTGCCAGCAGCGTGGGGGGAACAGATACGCAGTATTTT.

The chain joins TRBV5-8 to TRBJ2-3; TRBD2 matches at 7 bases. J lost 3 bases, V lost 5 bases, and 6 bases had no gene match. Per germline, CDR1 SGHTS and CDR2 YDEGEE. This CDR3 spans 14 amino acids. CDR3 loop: CASRALGRTDTQYF. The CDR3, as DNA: TGTGCCAGCAGAGCTCTCGGGAGGACAGATACGCAGTATTTT.

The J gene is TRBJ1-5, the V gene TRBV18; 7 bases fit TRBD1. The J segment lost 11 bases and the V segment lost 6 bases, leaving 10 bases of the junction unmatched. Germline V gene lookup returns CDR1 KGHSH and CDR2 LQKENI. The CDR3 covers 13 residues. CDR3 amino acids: CASSPTRQGSQHF. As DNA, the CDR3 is TGTGCCAGCTCTCCGACCAGACAGGGATCCCAGCATTTT.

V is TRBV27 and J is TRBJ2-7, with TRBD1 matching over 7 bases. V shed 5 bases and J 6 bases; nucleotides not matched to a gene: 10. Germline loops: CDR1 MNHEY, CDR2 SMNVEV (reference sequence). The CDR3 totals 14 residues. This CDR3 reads CASSITGALSEQYF. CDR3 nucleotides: TGTGCCAGCAGTATAACAGGGGCCTTGTCCGAGCAGTACTTC.

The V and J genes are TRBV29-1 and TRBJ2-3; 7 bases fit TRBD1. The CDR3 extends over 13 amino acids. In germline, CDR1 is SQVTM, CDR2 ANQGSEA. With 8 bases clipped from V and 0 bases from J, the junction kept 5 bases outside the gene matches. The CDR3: CSTRQGSTDTQYF. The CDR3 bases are TGCAGCACCCGACAGGGAAGCACAGATACGCAGTATTTT.